This TCR beta chain was sequenced for a study of T cell responses to AZD1222 COVID-19 vaccine. Study-level findings and limits: Breadth and depth of Spike-specific TCRs rose after two AZD1222 doses.

Sequenced by immunoSEQ multiplex PCR; TCRdb stores in-frame clones only, minus some. The sample holds 100,000 to 130,000 clones, about nine tenths seen once. V was clipped by 5 bases and J by 5 bases; unmatched bases: 8. CDR1 is SGHTA, CDR2 FQGNSA, per germline. The CDR3 length is 14 residues. A word on this clone: The antigen remains unidentified.

The chain combines TRBV7-2 with TRBJ1-1; 7 bases are shared with TRBD1. This specimen was peripheral blood, taken on day 0 of MenACWY control vaccination. The source of this sequence is an adult in good health. CDR3 loop: CASSPYRGQTEAFF. The CDR3 coding sequence is TGTGCCAGCAGCCCATACAGGGGACAGACTGAAGCTTTCTTT. The variable domain in full, with the rest retrieved from reference TRBV7-2 and TRBJ1-1, is GAGVSQSPSNKVTEKGKDVELRCDPISGHTALYWYRQSLGQGLEFLIYFQGNSAPDKSGLPSDRFSAERTGGSVSTLTIQRTQQEDSAVYLCASSPYRGQTEAFFGQGTRLTVV.